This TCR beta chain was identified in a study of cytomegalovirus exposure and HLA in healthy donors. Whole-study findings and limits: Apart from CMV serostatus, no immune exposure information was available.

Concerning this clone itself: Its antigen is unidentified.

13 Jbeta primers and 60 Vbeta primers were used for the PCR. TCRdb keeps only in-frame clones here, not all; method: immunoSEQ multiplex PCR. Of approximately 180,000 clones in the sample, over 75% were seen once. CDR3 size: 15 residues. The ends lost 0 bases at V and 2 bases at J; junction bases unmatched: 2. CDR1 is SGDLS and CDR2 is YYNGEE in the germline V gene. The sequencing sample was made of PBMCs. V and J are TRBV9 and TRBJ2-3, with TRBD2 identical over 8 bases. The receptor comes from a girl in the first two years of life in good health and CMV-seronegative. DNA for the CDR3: TGTGCCAGCAGCGTAGCCGGGGGGGTCACAGATACGCAGTATTTT. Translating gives CASSVAGGVTDTQYF.